This T cell receptor beta chain stems from a study of T cells in narcolepsy. Turning to this clone: Antigen: not known.

Sequencing used immunoSEQ multiplex PCR; TCRdb keeps in-frame clones, though not all of them. The sample shows 26,000 or so clones, approximately 78% of them seen only once. The study, taken as a whole, reports: Comparing one patient's CSF and blood CD4+ clonotypes highlighted HCRT- and TRIB2-specific autoreactive clonotypes. Blood of same and different patients, but not healthy controls, reportedly held recurring autoreactive clonotypes.

The sample comprised CD45RA- memory CD4+ T cells from PBMCs. This sequence was found in a human donor with narcolepsy.

The CDR3, as DNA: TGTGCCAGCAGCTTAGTCTGGGACGGTCTAAACATTCAGTACTTC. It specifies CASSLVWDGLNIQYF. The chain links TRBV7-4 to TRBJ2-4; TRBD1 or TRBD2 may be the D gene (5 bases each). Per the germline V gene, CDR1 is SGHVT and CDR2 is SQSDAQ. V dropped 1 base and J dropped 6 bases, with 13 bases sitting between them. This CDR3 has 15 residues. Full variable domain (rest looked up from reference TRBV7-4 and TRBJ2-4): GAGVSQSPRYKVAKRGRDVALRCDSISGHVTLYWYRQTLGQGSEVLTYSQSDAQRDKSGRPSGRFSAERPERSVSTLKIQRTEQGDSAVYLCASSLVWDGLNIQYFGAGTRLSVL.